The 28 T cell receptor beta chains listed next were all sequenced from one sample in a study of post-analysis software for immune sequencing data. Their specific antigens are unknown. Researchers reported that TCR beta cDNA libraries carried unique molecular identifiers. One entry per CDR3 protein, called by TCRdb with MiXCR from the PCR reads. The sample includes hundreds of thousands of distinct CDR3 sequences, around 53% of them seen just once. Study-wide results and caveats: Controls showed lower frequencies than patients for several TRBV segments, and TRBV5-6, TRBV5-1 and TRBV20-1 were among these.

Sequencing was done on a sample of blood. These receptors were taken from a girl between 10 and 17 years old with multiple sclerosis.

The CDR3 nucleotides are TGCAGCGTCCCGTGGGGCGGGAGCCCCACCTCCACCGGGGAGCTGTTTTTT. Protein sequence: CSVPWGGSPTSTGELFF. This chain joins TRBV29-1 and TRBJ2-2; the match to TRBD2 covers 7 bases. Germline values: CDR1 SQVTM, CDR2 ANQGSEA. V shed 6 bases, J shed 4 bases, and the junction held 17 bases outside the gene matches. The CDR3 has 17 amino acids.

This clonotype was seen a single time. The V and J genes are TRBV25-1 and TRBJ2-5; D gene ambiguous. Germline V gene lookup returns CDR1 MGHDK and CDR2 SYGVNS. V was pared by 3 bases and J by 7 bases, with 21 bases between. The CDR3 loop spans 16 amino acids. The CDR3 here is CASSDLRALFSGTQYF. CDR3 bases: TGTGCCAGCAGTGACCTCCGGGCCCTGTTTTCCGGGACCCAGTACTTC.

V gene TRBV20-1 combines with J gene TRBJ2-5; 7 nucleotides agree with TRBD1. This CDR3 comprises 14 residues. CDR1 is DFQATT, CDR2 SNEGSKA, per germline (reference sequence). Germline trimming cut 7 bases from V and 5 bases from J; bases unmatched to any gene: 13. For the CDR3, the DNA is TGCAGTGACGCATTACAGGGGCTGGGGGAGACCCAGTACTTC. Amino acids: CSDALQGLGETQYF.

This chain links TRBV25-1 with TRBJ2-1; the match to TRBD1 covers 8 bases. The junction had 7 bases not matched to a gene; V was cut back by 0 bases and J by 9 bases. The CDR3 contains 15 residues. CDR1 MGHDK and CDR2 SYGVNS come from the germline V gene. CDR3 in DNA: TGTGCCAGCAGTGAATACGCTGGGACAGGAGGTGAGCAGTTCTTC. Its protein is CASSEYAGTGGEQFF.

Only a few counts were recorded for this clonotype. The rearrangement joins TRBV6-5 to TRBJ1-2; maybe TRBD1 (6 bases). CDR1 and CDR2 (germline): MNHEY, SVGAGI. The CDR3 totals 14 residues. Deletions cut 0 bases from V and 3 bases from J, with 8 bases between. The CDR3 DNA reads as TGTGCCAGCAGTTACTCCGCAGGGGACTATGGCTACACCTTC. This codes for CASSYSAGDYGYTF.

The chain has TRBV10-3 and TRBJ2-7; 7 positions agree with TRBD1. The germline gives CDR1 ENHRY, CDR2 SYGVKD. With V trimmed by 5 bases and J by 0 bases, 13 bases remained unmatched. There are 17 residues in the CDR3. The CDR3 is CAISRTPGQAYSYEQYF. In DNA form, the CDR3 reads TGTGCCATCAGTCGAACCCCCGGACAGGCCTACTCCTACGAGCAGTACTTC.

The chain uses TRBV29-1 and TRBJ2-5, with 7 nucleotides matching TRBD1. Trimming cost V 5 bases and J 7 bases; bases outside gene matches: 16. CDR3 length: 15 residues. Germline V lookup: CDR1 SQVTM, CDR2 ANQGSEA. DNA of the CDR3: TGCAGCGTTCGGACAGGCCTCCTAGGAATGGGGACCCAGTACTTC. Translation: CSVRTGLLGMGTQYF.

The table lists this clonotype with a count of one. The chain couples TRBV9 to TRBJ1-2; D call uncertain. V lost 0 bases, J lost 4 bases, and 10 bases lay in between. Germline V lookup: CDR1 SGDLS, CDR2 YYNGEE. This CDR3 is 14 amino acids long. CDR3 residues: CASSVVGGFYGYTF. DNA of the CDR3: TGTGCCAGCAGCGTAGTAGGCGGATTCTATGGCTACACCTTC.

This clonotype has just a few counts. The gene calls are TRBV5-5 and TRBJ2-3, with 10 bases identical to TRBD2. The CDR3 has 17 residues. The V gene end was trimmed by 4 bases and the J gene end by 1 base; junction bases not matched to a gene: 9. Germline V gene lookup returns CDR1 SGHKS and CDR2 YYEKEE (reference sequence). The CDR3 loop reads CASSPWGLAGGTDTQYF. CDR3 bases: TGTGCCAGCAGCCCCTGGGGCCTAGCGGGAGGCACAGATACGCAGTATTTT.

The chain employs TRBV27 and TRBJ1-2; TRBD1 is a possible D gene (6 bases). Trimming stripped 7 bases from V and 5 bases from J, with 23 bases between. The germline V gene has CDR1 MNHEY and CDR2 SMNVEV (reference sequence). The CDR3 has 16 residues. CDR3 sequence: CASTPAAALQGYGYTF. CDR3 bases: TGTGCCAGCACTCCTGCGGCGGCCCTCCAGGGGTATGGCTACACCTTC.

This clonotype has a handful of counts. This chain uses TRBV5-5 with TRBJ2-7; no clear D gene. The CDR3 totals 14 residues. The V and J ends lost 2 bases and 2 bases respectively, with 11 bases between them. Germline V lookup: CDR1 SGHKS, CDR2 YYEKEE (reference sequence). This CDR3 is CASSLMAGAYEQYF. In DNA form, the CDR3 reads TGTGCCAGCAGCTTAATGGCAGGAGCCTACGAGCAGTACTTC.

The rearrangement joins TRBV5-6 to TRBJ2-4, with 10 bases fitting TRBD1. CDR1 SGHDT and CDR2 YYEEEE come from the germline V gene. This CDR3 has 15 residues. The V and J ends lost 4 bases and 3 bases, in that order; junction bases with no gene match: 4. CDR3 in DNA: TGTGCCAGCAGCCGGACAGGGGGTAGCAAAAACATTCAGTACTTC. It translates to CASSRTGGSKNIQYF.

This clonotype was seen a few times. The chain's CDR3 is CASSSGVGGSFQETQYF. DNA of the CDR3: TGTGCCAGCAGCTCGGGGGTGGGGGGCTCCTTCCAAGAGACCCAGTACTTC. The chain links TRBV7-3 to TRBJ2-5; either TRBD1 or TRBD2 may fit D (6 bases each). CDR1 is SGHTA, CDR2 FQGTGA, per germline. This CDR3 spans 17 amino acids. V gave up 4 bases and J gave up 1 base, with 19 bases separating them.

As to this clonotype: One end of the junction does not line up with germline, which may come from a read error. The chain has TRBV29-1 and TRBJ2-5; 13 nucleotides align to TRBD2. Germline CDR1 SQVTM, CDR2 ANQGSEA. This CDR3 comprises 15 residues. CDR3 nucleotides: TGTAGCGTGGGACTAGCGGGACCAATTGGGAAGACCCAGTACTTC. This gives the protein CSVGLAGPIGKTQYF.

Here the CDR3 DNA reads TGCAGCGGTGGTGGGGCGGGACGACCCCTCTCCTACAATGAGCAGTTCTTC. This encodes CSGGGAGRPLSYNEQFF. The chain carries TRBV29-1 and TRBJ2-1, with TRBD2 as a possible D gene (6 bases). Germline CDR1 reads SQVTM; CDR2 reads ANQGSEA. This CDR3 has 17 residues. With 7 bases removed from V and 0 bases from J, the gap between germline ends came to 22 bases.

This chain joins TRBV20-1 and TRBJ2-7, with 8 bases identical to TRBD1. CDR1 and CDR2 (germline): DFQATT, SNEGSKA (reference sequence). V was clipped by 5 bases and J by 3 bases; unmatched bases: 15. This CDR3 contains 16 residues. CDR3 residues: CSAPPLIGQGGYEQYF. CDR3 nucleotide sequence: TGCAGTGCTCCACCACTAATAGGACAGGGTGGCTACGAGCAGTACTTC.

J is TRBJ2-1 and V is TRBV10-3; TRBD2 matches at 10 bases. Looked up from germline, CDR1 is ENHRY and CDR2 is SYGVKD. There are 15 residues in the CDR3. The V segment lost 0 bases and the J segment 10 bases; nucleotides outside the gene matches: 6. The DNA of the CDR3 is TGTGCCATCAGTGAGTCAAAACTAGCGGGACCCGAGCAGTTCTTC. Translating it yields CAISESKLAGPEQFF.

This clonotype came up a few times. The chain recombines TRBV29-1 with TRBJ2-3, with TRBD1 matching over 9 bases. This CDR3 region has 15 residues. CDR1 and CDR2 from the germline V gene are SQVTM and ANQGSEA. Unmatched junction bases numbered 9, after V lost 7 bases and J lost 1 base. The CDR3 protein is CSATRDRVGTDTQYF. The CDR3 nucleotides read TGCAGCGCAACCCGGGACAGGGTGGGCACAGATACGCAGTATTTT.

A few counts support this clonotype. J is TRBJ1-5 and V is TRBV10-3, with D uncertain. The CDR3 is 15 amino acids. Germline values: CDR1 ENHRY, CDR2 SYGVKD. V dropped 0 bases and J dropped 3 bases, with 9 bases sitting between them. The CDR3 DNA sequence: TGTGCCATCAGTGAGTCTGCAGGACTCAATCAGCCCCAGCATTTT. Translated, it gives CAISESAGLNQPQHF.

This sequence joins TRBV7-8 and TRBJ2-5, with D perhaps TRBD1 (6 bases). Germline CDR1 and CDR2: SGHVS and FQNEAQ. V gave up 6 bases and J gave up 5 bases, with 13 bases separating them. The CDR3 runs to 13 residues. The DNA of the CDR3 is TGTGCCAGCAGACAAGCTCAGGGGGAGACCCAGTACTTC. Its protein is CASRQAQGETQYF. Full variable domain (missing parts from reference TRBV7-8 and TRBJ2-5): GAGVSQSPRYKVAKRGQDVALRCDPISGHVSLFWYQQALGQGPEFLTYFQNEAQLDKSGLPSDRFFAERPEGSVSTLKIQRTQQEDSAVYLCASRQAQGETQYFGPGTRLLVL.

The table lists this clonotype with a few counts. The V gene is TRBV12-3 or TRBV12-4, the J gene TRBJ2-7; possible D gene TRBD1, 6 bases. The J call may be incorrect, as the DNA end agrees better with TRBJ2-5. The CDR3 extends over 17 amino acids. As DNA, the CDR3 is TGTGCCAGCAGTTTAGGGGGGCCCCGCCGCGTGTCGGAGACCCAGTACTTC. It encodes CASSLGGPRRVSETQYF.

Regarding this clonotype: A read error may produce the germline difference seen at one junction end. The chain has TRBV7-8 and TRBJ2-7; D might be TRBD2 (5 bases). Germline V gives CDR1 SGHVS, CDR2 FQNEAQ. The CDR3 has 14 amino acids. The CDR3 DNA is TGTGCCGGCAGCCCCCCGGGGTCTCGCTACGAGCAGTACTTC. Its translation is CAGSPPGSRYEQYF.

V usage is TRBV3-1 and J usage is TRBJ2-1; the D gene is possibly TRBD1 (6 bases). The CDR3 contains 12 residues. With 3 bases removed from V and 15 bases from J, the gap between germline ends came to 15 bases. Germline V gene lookup returns CDR1 LGHDT and CDR2 YNNKEL (reference sequence). CDR3 nucleotide sequence: TGTGCCAGCAGCCAGGTTCGACAGGCGGTGTTCTTC. It translates to CASSQVRQAVFF.

This clonotype was observed once. The chain carries TRBV20-1 and TRBJ2-3; D remains ambiguous. The CDR3 loop spans 12 amino acids. With 6 bases removed from V and 3 bases from J, the gap between germline ends came to 10 bases. Germline V gene lookup returns CDR1 DFQATT and CDR2 SNEGSKA (reference sequence). The CDR3: CSAKRSTDTQYF. For the CDR3, the DNA is TGCAGTGCGAAGAGGTCGACAGATACGCAGTATTTT.

V and J are TRBV7-9 and TRBJ2-5; possibly TRBD1 or TRBD2 for D (6 bases each). V lost 5 bases to trimming and J lost 4 bases, with 20 bases between them. Germline lookup yields CDR1 SEHNR and CDR2 FQNEAQ (reference sequence). There are 16 residues in the CDR3. The CDR3 sequence is CASSRTVLWGAETQYF. The CDR3 region has the DNA TGTGCCAGCAGCCGTACGGTCCTTTGGGGGGCAGAGACCCAGTACTTC.

The V call is TRBV30, the J call TRBJ1-2, with 7 positions matching TRBD1. Germline trimming cut 6 bases from V and 4 bases from J; bases unmatched to any gene: 8. CDR1 is GTSNPN and CDR2 is SVGIG in the germline V gene (reference sequence). The CDR3 sequence is 13 residues long. The CDR3 region is CACSTGKTYGYTF. CDR3 sequence (DNA): TGTGCCTGCTCGACAGGGAAAACCTATGGCTACACCTTC.

This clonotype has more than one count but fewer than ten. This chain links TRBV29-1 with TRBJ2-7; unclear D gene. This CDR3 comprises 12 residues. Deletions cut 7 bases from V and 3 bases from J, with 13 bases between. In germline, CDR1 is SQVTM, CDR2 ANQGSEA. In nucleotides, the CDR3 is TGCAGCGCCGCCAGAGGCGGCTACGAGCAGTACTTC. This encodes CSAARGGYEQYF.

This clonotype came up a few times. V and J are TRBV15 and TRBJ1-2, with D unclear. The V end was cut by 0 bases, the J end by 3 bases, with 23 bases between. Per the germline V gene, CDR1 is LNHNV and CDR2 is YYDKDF (reference sequence). There are 19 residues in the CDR3. The CDR3 protein is CATSRDPVGSTKRDYGYTF. The CDR3 nucleotides read TGTGCCACCAGCAGAGATCCGGTCGGCAGTACGAAGAGGGACTATGGCTACACCTTC.